The 26 T cell receptor beta chains in this list originate from one sample, sequenced in a study of blood T cell repertoires in COVID-19. TCRdb keeps only in-frame clones here, not all; method: immunoSEQ multiplex PCR. The sample includes fewer than 400,000 clones, around 85% of them seen just once. The sample consisted of peripheral blood. The receptor source for this set is a woman aged 18-29 years with acute or convalescent COVID-19.

The table lists this clone with a few counts. The chain employs TRBV2 and TRBJ1-1, with D perhaps matching TRBD1 (6 bases). In germline, CDR1 is SNHLY, CDR2 FYNNEI. Trimming cost V 10 bases and J 7 bases, with 16 bases left between them. The CDR3 runs to 12 residues. As DNA, the CDR3 is TGTGCCAAGGCCAGGGGAGAGGATGAAGCTTTCTTT. This translates into CAKARGEDEAFF.

As for this clone: Other DNA sequences within the sample encode an identical CDR3. The V gene is TRBV9, the J gene TRBJ2-3, with 7 nucleotides matching TRBD2. The V segment lost 0 bases and the J segment 1 base; nucleotides outside the gene matches: 2. The CDR3 is made up of 15 amino acids. Germline assignment: CDR1 SGDLS and CDR2 YYNGEE. Here the CDR3 reads CASSVGLAGTDTQYF. As DNA, the CDR3 is TGTGCCAGCAGCGTAGGTCTAGCGGGCACAGATACGCAGTATTTT.

The chain combines TRBV27 with TRBJ1-1, with TRBD1 matching over 9 bases. Germline CDR1 MNHEY, CDR2 SMNVEV (reference sequence). V was pared by 5 bases and J by 1 base, with 5 bases of the junction left unmatched. The CDR3 is made up of 15 amino acids. CDR3 nucleotide sequence: TGTGCCAGCAGTAGCCGGGACAGGGCGAACACTGAAGCTTTCTTT. It encodes CASSSRDRANTEAFF.

The chain employs TRBV29-1 and TRBJ1-4; 7 nucleotides line up with TRBD1. This CDR3 region has 13 residues. The V gene's germline CDR1 is SQVTM and CDR2 ANQGSEA. The J segment lost 7 bases and the V segment lost 6 bases, leaving 8 bases of the junction unmatched. CDR3 region: CSVTQGVGEKLFF. CDR3 nucleotides: TGCAGCGTCACCCAGGGGGTCGGTGAAAAACTGTTTTTT.

This chain uses TRBV5-1 with TRBJ1-4, with D perhaps TRBD1 (5 bases). The CDR3 sequence is 14 residues long. Germline V gene lookup returns CDR1 SGHRS and CDR2 YFSETQ. The germline V and J ends were trimmed by 5 bases and 5 bases, with 13 bases remaining between them. The CDR3 loop is CASRRSGGNEKLFF. CDR3 in DNA: TGCGCCAGCAGGCGGAGCGGGGGAAATGAAAAACTGTTTTTT.

The chain is built from TRBV5-6 and TRBJ2-2, with 9 bases lining up with TRBD2. The CDR3 has 15 amino acids. CDR1 is SGHDT and CDR2 is YYEEEE in the germline V gene. With V trimmed by 4 bases and J by 7 bases, 8 bases remained unmatched. The CDR3 DNA follows: TGTGCCAGCAGCCCCTATAGCGGGAGAGGCGGGGAGCTGTTTTTT. Protein sequence: CASSPYSGRGGELFF.

Of note for this clone: A read error may produce the germline difference seen at one junction end. V gene TRBV11-2 combines with J gene TRBJ1-6, with 7 bases that match TRBD1. This CDR3 contains 11 residues. Germline V gene sequence: CDR1 SGHAT, CDR2 FQNNGV. CDR3 loop: CASSWGQRSFF. In nucleotides, the CDR3 is TGTGCCAGCAGCTGGGGACAGAGGTCCTTTTTT.

The chain recombines TRBV2 with TRBJ1-3, with D possibly matching TRBD1 (5 bases). In germline, CDR1 is SNHLY, CDR2 FYNNEI. Trimming removed 2 bases at V and 0 bases at J, with 11 bases between. The CDR3 is made up of 16 amino acids. Here the CDR3 DNA reads TGTGCCAGCAGTGAAACGGGGGGGGGCTCTGGAAACACCATATATTTT. Its protein product is CASSETGGGSGNTIYF.

Notes on this clone: One junction end does not reproduce the germline sequence, and a read error may be involved. V gene TRBV7-3 combines with J gene TRBJ2-5; 13 nucleotides line up with TRBD2. The CDR3 is 16 residues long. Germline V gives CDR1 SGHTA, CDR2 FQGTGA. CDR3 coding DNA: TGTGCCAGCAGCCTAACTAGCGGGGGGGCCGTGGAGACCCAGTACTTC. It yields the protein CASSLTSGGAVETQYF. Variable domain in full (rest from reference TRBV7-3 and TRBJ2-5): GAGVSQTPSNKVTEKGKYVELRCDPISGHTALYWYRQSLGQGPEFLIYFQGTGAADDSGLPNDRFFAVRPEGSVSTLKIQRTERGDSAVYLCASSLTSGGAVETQYFGPGTRLLVL.

This chain links TRBV12-3 or TRBV12-4 with TRBJ2-3; D is undetermined. The CDR3 is 11 amino acids. V was pared by 3 bases and J by 4 bases, with 2 bases between. The chain's CDR3 is CASSFSDTQYF. The CDR3 DNA reads TGTGCCAGCAGTTTCTCAGATACGCAGTATTTT.

This clone was seen a few times. Other DNA sequences in this specimen translate into the identical CDR3. The rearrangement links TRBV24-1 to TRBJ1-5; D might be TRBD1 (5 bases). V lost 7 bases to trimming and J lost 4 bases, with 7 bases between them. CDR1 and CDR2 from the germline V gene are KGHDR and SFDVKD. The CDR3 has 12 residues. CDR3 sequence (DNA): TGTGCCACCAGCGACAGAAATCAGCCCCAGCATTTT. This gives the protein CATSDRNQPQHF.

The J gene is TRBJ2-1, the V gene TRBV2, with no clear D. V lost 4 bases, J lost 4 bases, and 20 bases lay in between. The CDR3 is made up of 17 amino acids. Per germline, CDR1 SNHLY and CDR2 FYNNEI. The CDR3 protein is CASSAVPISNSYNEQFF. The CDR3 DNA is TGTGCCAGCAGTGCGGTCCCCATCTCCAACTCTTACAATGAGCAGTTCTTC.

The CDR3 reads CASWGGARFGNNEQFF. CDR3 DNA sequence: TGTGCCAGTTGGGGGGGGGCGCGTTTCGGCAACAATGAGCAGTTCTTC. The chain recombines TRBV19 with TRBJ2-1; maybe TRBD2 (7 bases). CDR1 LNHDA and CDR2 SQIVND come from the germline V gene (reference sequence). This CDR3 contains 16 residues. V dropped 8 bases and J dropped 5 bases, with 22 bases sitting between them.

This clone showed up just once. At the DNA level, this CDR3 is encoded by other sequences in the same sample as well. The V gene is TRBV5-4, the J gene TRBJ2-3; 7 bases align to TRBD1. V was clipped by 4 bases and J by 1 base; unmatched bases: 3. Per the germline V gene, CDR1 is SGHNT and CDR2 is YYREEE (reference sequence). The CDR3 is 14 residues long. For the CDR3, the DNA is TGTGCCAGCAGCCCTGGACAGGGCACAGATACGCAGTATTTT. This codes for CASSPGQGTDTQYF.

The rearrangement links TRBV14 to TRBJ1-3; D may be TRBD1 (6 bases). The V and J ends lost 2 bases and 2 bases respectively, with 10 bases between them. Germline V CDR1 and CDR2: SGHDN, FVKESK. This CDR3 region has 15 residues. The DNA of the CDR3 is TGTGCCAGCAGCCAACTGACAGGAGCTGGAAACACCATATATTTT. It yields the protein CASSQLTGAGNTIYF.

The chain has TRBV3-1 (or the pseudogene TRBV3-2) and TRBJ1-4; possible D gene TRBD1, 5 bases. CDR1 and CDR2 (germline): LGHDT, YNNKEL (reference sequence). This CDR3 spans 14 amino acids. The ends were cut back, 4 bases at V and 4 bases at J, with 10 bases in the middle. The CDR3 DNA sequence: TGTGCCAGCAGCCGGCGACAGATTAATGAAAAACTGTTTTTT. It translates to CASSRRQINEKLFF.

J is TRBJ2-7 and V is TRBV5-4; 12 nucleotides align to TRBD2. The V gene end was trimmed by 2 bases and the J gene end by 2 bases; junction bases not matched to a gene: 5. This CDR3 is 16 amino acids long. Per the germline V gene, CDR1 is SGHNT and CDR2 is YYREEE (reference sequence). The CDR3 spells CASSLSSGGAPYEQYF. DNA for the CDR3: TGTGCCAGCAGCTTATCTAGCGGGGGGGCCCCCTACGAGCAGTACTTC.

This sequence joins TRBV19 and TRBJ2-1, with 9 positions matching TRBD1. Germline-derived CDR1 and CDR2 are LNHDA and SQIVND (reference sequence). The CDR3 length is 14 residues. Losses at the gene ends were 3 bases for V and 8 bases for J; bases not matched to a gene: 5. CDR3 sequence: CASSMDRGWDEQFF. CDR3 bases: TGTGCCAGTAGTATGGACAGGGGATGGGATGAGCAGTTCTTC.

There are a few counts of this clone. The chain joins TRBV2 to TRBJ2-7; TRBD1 is a possible D gene (5 bases). The V end was cut by 3 bases, the J end by 5 bases, with 14 bases between. This CDR3 has 14 residues. Germline V gene data show CDR1 as SNHLY and CDR2 as FYNNEI. CDR3 nucleotides: TGTGCCAGCAGTGAGACAGAGAGGAAGAACGAGCAGTACTTC. Its translation is CASSETERKNEQYF.

The V gene is TRBV19, the J gene TRBJ2-2; 7 positions match TRBD2. CDR3 length: 14 amino acids. The junction had 2 bases not matched to a gene; V was cut back by 2 bases and J by 5 bases. In germline, CDR1 is LNHDA, CDR2 SQIVND (reference sequence). CDR3 in amino acids: CASSILAATGELFF. The CDR3 DNA reads as TGTGCCAGTAGTATACTAGCGGCGACCGGGGAGCTGTTTTTT.

The chain recombines TRBV28 with TRBJ2-7, with D possibly TRBD2 on 5 matching bases. Trimming cost V 3 bases and J 1 base, with 13 bases left between them. The CDR3 runs 15 residues. Germline lookup yields CDR1 MDHEN and CDR2 SYDVKM. CDR3 amino acids: CASSFEGKRSYEQYF. The CDR3 DNA sequence: TGTGCCAGCAGTTTTGAGGGCAAAAGGTCCTACGAGCAGTACTTC.

The chain uses TRBV11-2 and TRBJ1-3; a possible D gene is TRBD1 (6 bases). Between the trimmed V and J ends, which lost 4 bases and 1 base, there was a span of 11 bases. There are 15 residues in the CDR3. Germline lookup yields CDR1 SGHAT and CDR2 FQNNGV. CDR3 sequence (DNA): TGTGCCAGCAGCTCAGTAGGGGGTTCTGGAAACACCATATATTTT. Translated: CASSSVGGSGNTIYF.

The chain links TRBV11-3 to TRBJ2-5; D uncertain. The V end lost 5 bases, the J end lost 2 bases, and 9 bases lay between the germline ends. The CDR3 has 13 amino acids. Germline CDR1 and CDR2: SGHNT and YENEEA. CDR3 coding DNA: TGTGCCAGCAGCGCTAAAAATCAAGAGACCCAGTACTTC. Protein product: CASSAKNQETQYF.

V gene TRBV6-5 combines with J gene TRBJ2-1; 10 nucleotides align to TRBD1. Looked up from germline, CDR1 is MNHEY and CDR2 is SVGAGI. Losses at the gene ends were 1 base for V and 8 bases for J; bases not matched to a gene: 8. The CDR3 contains 16 residues. The CDR3 coding sequence is TGTGCCAGCAGTTACTTTGGACAGGGGGTTGATCATGAGCAGTTCTTC. It specifies CASSYFGQGVDHEQFF.

This chain joins TRBV28 and TRBJ1-1; weak D call: TRBD1 (6 bases). This CDR3 has 12 amino acids. Germline values: CDR1 MDHEN, CDR2 SYDVKM. Deletions cut 7 bases from V and 5 bases from J, with 11 bases between. Here the CDR3 reads CASITGRTEAFF. For the CDR3, the DNA is TGTGCCAGCATAACAGGGAGAACTGAAGCTTTCTTT.

The V call is TRBV2, the J call TRBJ1-6, with TRBD1 matching 8 bases. The germline gives CDR1 SNHLY, CDR2 FYNNEI. V dropped 7 bases and J dropped 9; count of bases not matched to a gene: 8. The CDR3 totals 14 residues. The CDR3 protein is CASNPGGDLSPLHF. The DNA for the CDR3 is TGTGCCAGCAACCCAGGGGGCGATCTTTCACCCCTCCACTTT.